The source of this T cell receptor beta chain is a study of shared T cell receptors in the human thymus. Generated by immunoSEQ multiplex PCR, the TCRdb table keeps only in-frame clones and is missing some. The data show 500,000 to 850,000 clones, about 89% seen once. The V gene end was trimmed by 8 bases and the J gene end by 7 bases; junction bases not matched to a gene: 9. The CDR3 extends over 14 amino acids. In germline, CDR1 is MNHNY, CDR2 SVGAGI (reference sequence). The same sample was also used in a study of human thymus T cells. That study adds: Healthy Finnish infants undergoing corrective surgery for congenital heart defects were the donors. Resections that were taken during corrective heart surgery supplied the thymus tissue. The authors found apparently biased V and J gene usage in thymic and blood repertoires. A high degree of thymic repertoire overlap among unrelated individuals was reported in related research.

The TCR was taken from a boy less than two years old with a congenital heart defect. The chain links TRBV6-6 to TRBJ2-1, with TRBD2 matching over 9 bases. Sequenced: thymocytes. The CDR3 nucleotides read TGTGCCAGCGCTGTGCCTAGCGGGATAAATGAGCAGTTCTTC. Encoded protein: CASAVPSGINEQFF.